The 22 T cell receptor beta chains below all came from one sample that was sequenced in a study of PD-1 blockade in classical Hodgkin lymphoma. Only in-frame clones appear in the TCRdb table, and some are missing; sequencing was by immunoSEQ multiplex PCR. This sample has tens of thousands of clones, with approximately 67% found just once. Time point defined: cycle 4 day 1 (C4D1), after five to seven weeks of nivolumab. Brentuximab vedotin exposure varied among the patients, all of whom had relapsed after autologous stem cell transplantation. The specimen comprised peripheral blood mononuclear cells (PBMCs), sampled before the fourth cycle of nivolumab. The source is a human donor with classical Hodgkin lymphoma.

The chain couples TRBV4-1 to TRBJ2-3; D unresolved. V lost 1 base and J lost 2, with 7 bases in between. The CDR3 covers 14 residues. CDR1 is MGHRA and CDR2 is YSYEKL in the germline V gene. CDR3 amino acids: CASSQVADTDTQYF. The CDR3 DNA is TGCGCCAGCAGCCAAGTGGCGGACACAGATACGCAGTATTTT.

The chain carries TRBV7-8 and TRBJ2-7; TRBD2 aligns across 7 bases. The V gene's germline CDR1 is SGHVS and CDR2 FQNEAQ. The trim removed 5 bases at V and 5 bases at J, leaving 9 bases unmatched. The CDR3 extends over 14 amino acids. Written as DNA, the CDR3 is TGTGCCAGCAGCATGACGGGGAGGGGCCACGAGCAGTACTTC. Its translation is CASSMTGRGHEQYF.

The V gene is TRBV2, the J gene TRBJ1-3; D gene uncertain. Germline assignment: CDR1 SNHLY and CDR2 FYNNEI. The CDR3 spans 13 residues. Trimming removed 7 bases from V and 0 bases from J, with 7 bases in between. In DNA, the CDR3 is TGTGCCAGCACAGCCTTCTCTGGAAACACCATATATTTT. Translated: CASTAFSGNTIYF. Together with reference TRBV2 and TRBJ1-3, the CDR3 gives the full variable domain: EPEVTQTPSHQVTQMGQEVILRCVPISNHLYFYWYRQILGQKVEFLVSFYNNEISEKSEIFDDQFSVERPDGSNFTLKIRSTKLEDSAMYFCASTAFSGNTIYFGEGSWLTVV.

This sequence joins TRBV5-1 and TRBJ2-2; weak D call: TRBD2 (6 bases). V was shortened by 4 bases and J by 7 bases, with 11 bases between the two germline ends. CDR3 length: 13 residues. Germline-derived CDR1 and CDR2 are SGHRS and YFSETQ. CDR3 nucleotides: TGCGCCAGCAGCGGGGGGACCGACGGGGAGCTGTTTTTT. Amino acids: CASSGGTDGELFF.

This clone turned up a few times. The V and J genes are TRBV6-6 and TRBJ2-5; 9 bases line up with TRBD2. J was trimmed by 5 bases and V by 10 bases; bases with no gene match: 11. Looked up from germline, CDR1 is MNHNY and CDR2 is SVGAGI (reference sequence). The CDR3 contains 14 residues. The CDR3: CATLPLAGWETQYF. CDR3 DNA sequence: TGTGCCACCTTACCTCTAGCGGGGTGGGAGACCCAGTACTTC.

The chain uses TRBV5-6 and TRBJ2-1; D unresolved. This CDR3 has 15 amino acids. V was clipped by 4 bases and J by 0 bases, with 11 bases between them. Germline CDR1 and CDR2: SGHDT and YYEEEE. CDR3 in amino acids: CASSPRRVSYNEQFF. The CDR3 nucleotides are TGTGCCAGCAGCCCACGACGTGTCTCCTACAATGAGCAGTTCTTC.

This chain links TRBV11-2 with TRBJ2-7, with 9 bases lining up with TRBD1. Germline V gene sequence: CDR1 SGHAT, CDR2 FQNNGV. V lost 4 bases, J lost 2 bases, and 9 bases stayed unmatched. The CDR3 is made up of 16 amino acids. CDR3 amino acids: CASSSTRQGEAYEQYF. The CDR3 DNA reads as TGTGCCAGCAGCTCCACTCGACAGGGGGAGGCCTACGAGCAGTACTTC.

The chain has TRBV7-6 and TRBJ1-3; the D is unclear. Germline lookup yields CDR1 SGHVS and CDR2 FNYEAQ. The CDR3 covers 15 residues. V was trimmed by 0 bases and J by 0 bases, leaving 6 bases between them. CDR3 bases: TGTGCCAGCAGCTTAGCGACGTCCTCTGGAAACACCATATATTTT. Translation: CASSLATSSGNTIYF.

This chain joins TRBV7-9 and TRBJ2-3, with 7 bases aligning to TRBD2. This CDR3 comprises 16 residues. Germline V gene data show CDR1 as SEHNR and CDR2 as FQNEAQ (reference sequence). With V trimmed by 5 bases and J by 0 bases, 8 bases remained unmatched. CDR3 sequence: CASSAFLAASTDTQYF. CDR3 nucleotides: TGTGCCAGCAGCGCCTTCCTAGCGGCTAGCACAGATACGCAGTATTTT.

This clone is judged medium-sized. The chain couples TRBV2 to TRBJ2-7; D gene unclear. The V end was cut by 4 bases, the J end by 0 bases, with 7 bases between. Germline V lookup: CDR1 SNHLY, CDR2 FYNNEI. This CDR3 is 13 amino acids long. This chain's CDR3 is CASSVSYSYEQYF. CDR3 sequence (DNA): TGTGCCAGCAGTGTGTCATACTCCTACGAGCAGTACTTC.

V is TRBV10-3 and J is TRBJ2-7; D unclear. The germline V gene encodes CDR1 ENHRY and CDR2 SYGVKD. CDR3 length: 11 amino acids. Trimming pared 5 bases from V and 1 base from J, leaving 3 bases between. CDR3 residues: CAISTSYEQYF. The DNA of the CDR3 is TGTGCCATCAGTACTTCCTACGAGCAGTACTTC.

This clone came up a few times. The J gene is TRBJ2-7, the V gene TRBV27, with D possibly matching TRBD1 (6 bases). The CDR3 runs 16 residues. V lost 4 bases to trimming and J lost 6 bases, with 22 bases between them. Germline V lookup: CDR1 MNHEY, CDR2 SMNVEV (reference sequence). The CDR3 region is CASSSTPGTSFFEQYF. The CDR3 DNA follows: TGTGCCAGCAGTTCCACTCCCGGGACATCTTTTTTCGAGCAGTACTTC.

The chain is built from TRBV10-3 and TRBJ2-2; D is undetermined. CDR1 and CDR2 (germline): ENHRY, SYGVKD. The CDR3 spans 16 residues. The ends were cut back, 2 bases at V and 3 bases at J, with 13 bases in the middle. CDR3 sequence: CAISENGFAYTGELFF. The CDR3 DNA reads TGTGCCATCAGTGAGAATGGCTTCGCTTACACCGGGGAGCTGTTTTTT.

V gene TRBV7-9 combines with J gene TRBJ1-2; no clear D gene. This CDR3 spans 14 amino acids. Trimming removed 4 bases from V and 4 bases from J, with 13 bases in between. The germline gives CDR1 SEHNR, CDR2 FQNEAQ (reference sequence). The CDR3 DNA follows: TGTGCCAGCAGCTCCTCGGACGGAACCTATGGCTACACCTTC. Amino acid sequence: CASSSSDGTYGYTF.

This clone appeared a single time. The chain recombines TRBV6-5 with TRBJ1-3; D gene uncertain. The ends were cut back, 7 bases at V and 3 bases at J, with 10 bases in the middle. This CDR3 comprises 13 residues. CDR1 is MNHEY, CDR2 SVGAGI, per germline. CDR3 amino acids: CASNLDRGNTIYF. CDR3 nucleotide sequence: TGTGCCAGCAATCTCGACCGTGGAAACACCATATATTTT.

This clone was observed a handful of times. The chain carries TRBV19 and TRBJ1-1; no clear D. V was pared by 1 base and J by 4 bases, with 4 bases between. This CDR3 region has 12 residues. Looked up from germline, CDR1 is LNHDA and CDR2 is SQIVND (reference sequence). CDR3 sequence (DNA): TGTGCCAGTAGTATAGGGGTCACTGAAGCTTTCTTT. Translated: CASSIGVTEAFF.

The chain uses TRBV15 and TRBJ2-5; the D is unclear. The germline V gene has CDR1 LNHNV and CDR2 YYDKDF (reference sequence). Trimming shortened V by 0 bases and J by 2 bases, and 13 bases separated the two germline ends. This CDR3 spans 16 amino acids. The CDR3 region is CATSRDDRFEQETQYF. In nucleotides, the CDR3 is TGTGCCACCAGCAGAGATGACCGGTTCGAACAAGAGACCCAGTACTTC.

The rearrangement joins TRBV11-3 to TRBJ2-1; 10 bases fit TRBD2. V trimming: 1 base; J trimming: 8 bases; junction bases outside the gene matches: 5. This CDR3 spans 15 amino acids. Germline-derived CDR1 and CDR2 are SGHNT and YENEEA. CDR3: CASSLASGGMDEQFF. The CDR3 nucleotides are TGTGCCAGCAGCTTAGCTAGCGGGGGAATGGATGAGCAGTTCTTC.

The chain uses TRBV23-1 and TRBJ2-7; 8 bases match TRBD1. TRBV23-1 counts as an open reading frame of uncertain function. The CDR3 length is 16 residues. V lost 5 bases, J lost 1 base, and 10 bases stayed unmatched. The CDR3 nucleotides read TGCGCCAGCAGTGGGGACAGGCGAACTGAGTCCTACGAGCAGTACTTC. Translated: CASSGDRRTESYEQYF.

CDR3 in DNA: TGTGCCAGCAGCTCTGGAAACACCATATATTTT. It specifies CASSSGNTIYF. This chain links TRBV7-8 with TRBJ1-3; no clear D. Germline V lookup: CDR1 SGHVS, CDR2 FQNEAQ. The germline V and J ends were trimmed by 4 bases and 2 bases, with 0 bases remaining between them. The CDR3 has 11 residues.

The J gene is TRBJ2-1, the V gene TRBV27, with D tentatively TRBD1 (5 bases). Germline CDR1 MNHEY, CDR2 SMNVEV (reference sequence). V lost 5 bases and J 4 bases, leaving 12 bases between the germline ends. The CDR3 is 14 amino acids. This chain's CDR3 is CASSPTTGYNEQFF. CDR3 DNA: TGTGCCAGCAGTCCAACCACAGGATACAATGAGCAGTTCTTC.

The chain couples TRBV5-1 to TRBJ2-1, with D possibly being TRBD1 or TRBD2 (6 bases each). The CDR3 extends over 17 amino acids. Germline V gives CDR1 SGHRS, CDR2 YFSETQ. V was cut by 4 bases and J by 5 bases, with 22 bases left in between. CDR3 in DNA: TGCGCCAGCAGCCTGTACGGGGGCGACGCCCTTAACAATGAGCAGTTCTTC. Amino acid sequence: CASSLYGGDALNNEQFF.